This passage covers 21 T cell receptor beta chains from one sample sequenced in a study of T-cell memory formation after mild COVID-19. TCRdb re-called the 5' RACE reads through MiXCR, storing one row per CDR3 protein. The table has a few hundred thousand distinct CDR3 sequences, over 15% seen once; the top ten hold 20% to 25%. Material for sequencing was PBMCs or a T cell subset sorted from them (not recorded which). These receptor sequences come from a man between 18 and 35 years old who had mild COVID-19 (a few samples of this study predate the infection). Cell type and time point are not known.

This clonotype has at least ten counts. The gene calls are TRBV7-2 and TRBJ2-7; D possibly corresponds to TRBD2 (5 bases). There are 13 residues in the CDR3. V lost 0 bases, J lost 2 bases, and 5 bases lay in between. Looked up from germline, CDR1 is SGHTA and CDR2 is FQGNSA. The CDR3 protein is CASSLAGAYEQYF. The CDR3 DNA follows: TGTGCCAGCAGCTTAGCGGGAGCCTACGAGCAGTACTTC.

The gene calls are TRBV7-2 and TRBJ2-5; D not resolved. This CDR3 has 12 amino acids. V was trimmed by 5 bases and J by 5 bases, leaving 9 bases between them. Germline lookup yields CDR1 SGHTA and CDR2 FQGNSA. The CDR3 DNA is TGTGCCAGCAGCCCTATCGAGGAGACCCAGTACTTC. It encodes CASSPIEETQYF.

This clonotype has only a few counts. V and J are TRBV5-1 and TRBJ1-2; TRBD1 might be the D (6 bases). From germline, CDR1 is SGHRS and CDR2 YFSETQ. The ends were cut back, 7 bases at V and 2 bases at J, with 24 bases in the middle. The CDR3 has 17 amino acids. CDR3 in DNA: TGCGCCAGCCAGGGGAATTCGGCGACCCATCGAAACTATGGCTACACCTTC. This codes for CASQGNSATHRNYGYTF.

The CDR3 DNA follows: TGCGCCAGCAGTCGTGAGACCACCTACGAGCAGTACTTC. Amino acids: CASSRETTYEQYF. This chain joins TRBV4-1 and TRBJ2-7; no clear D gene. CDR1 and CDR2 from the germline V gene are MGHRA and YSYEKL. V was shortened by 6 bases and J by 2 bases, with 11 bases between the two germline ends. This CDR3 is built from 13 residues.

This clonotype occurred a few times. The chain carries TRBV6-5 and TRBJ2-3; D remains unclear. CDR1 MNHEY and CDR2 SVGAGI come from the germline V gene. Trimming removed 0 bases from V and 2 bases from J, with 6 bases in between. CDR3 length equals 14 residues. In nucleotides, the CDR3 is TGTGCCAGCAGTTACTCGGAGATCACAGATACGCAGTATTTT. Encoded protein: CASSYSEITDTQYF.

This clonotype came up a few times. In DNA form, the CDR3 reads TGTGCCAGCAGCCAAGGGGGCGTAGCAACTAATGAAAAACTGTTTTTT. Translated: CASSQGGVATNEKLFF. This chain joins TRBV7-6 and TRBJ1-4; TRBD1 matches at 7 bases. This CDR3 contains 16 residues. Germline V lookup: CDR1 SGHVS, CDR2 FNYEAQ. J gave up 0 bases and V 5 bases, and 6 bases lay outside the gene matches.

This clonotype was observed a few times. The chain carries TRBV4-1 and TRBJ1-4; tentative D call: TRBD1 (6 bases). Germline values: CDR1 MGHRA, CDR2 YSYEKL. The CDR3 has 16 residues. Trimming left V 0 bases short and J 8 bases short, with 16 bases between. This chain's CDR3 is CASSQDPEQGYEKLFF. CDR3 in DNA: TGCGCCAGCAGCCAAGATCCCGAACAGGGCTACGAAAAACTGTTTTTT.

The chain couples TRBV5-1 to TRBJ2-1; D unresolved. Germline assignment: CDR1 SGHRS and CDR2 YFSETQ. This CDR3 comprises 15 residues. Trimming took 9 bases from V and 0 from J, leaving 16 bases between them. The CDR3 here is CATSATLSSYNEQFF. CDR3 nucleotides: TGCGCCACCTCAGCGACCCTCAGCTCCTACAATGAGCAGTTCTTC.

This clonotype turned up a few times. The chain employs TRBV4-1 and TRBJ2-1; 8 bases fit TRBD1. Germline CDR1 reads MGHRA; CDR2 reads YSYEKL. The V gene end was trimmed by 5 bases and the J gene end by 1 base; junction bases not matched to a gene: 16. This CDR3 contains 19 residues. The CDR3 loop is CASSSSGRGQGSSYNEQFF. In DNA, the CDR3 is TGCGCCAGCAGCTCATCGGGACGAGGACAGGGATCATCCTACAATGAGCAGTTCTTC.

The chain is built from TRBV12-3 or TRBV12-4 and TRBJ2-2; weak D call: TRBD2 (6 bases). The CDR3 covers 16 residues. Trimming pared 5 bases from V and 4 bases from J, leaving 17 bases between. The CDR3 protein is CASSPGPTRGTGELFF. The CDR3 DNA sequence: TGTGCCAGCAGTCCTGGACCTACGCGGGGCACCGGGGAGCTGTTTTTT.

This clonotype was found a few times. The rearrangement links TRBV6-2 or TRBV6-3 to TRBJ2-7; the match to TRBD2 covers 7 bases. Per germline, CDR1 MNHEY and CDR2 SVGEGT. Unmatched junction bases numbered 10, after V lost 2 bases and J lost 3 bases. The CDR3 totals 16 residues. CDR3 sequence (DNA): TGTGCCAGCAGTTACGGAGCGCGCGGGGGATTCTACGAGCAGTACGTC. This sequence encodes CASSYGARGGFYEQYV.

This clonotype came up many times. The V and J genes are TRBV9 and TRBJ2-7; 8 bases fit TRBD1. This CDR3 is built from 13 residues. Germline CDR1 and CDR2: SGDLS and YYNGEE. The V and J ends lost 4 bases and 5 bases, in that order; junction bases with no gene match: 5. The CDR3 here is CASSPNRGNEQYF. CDR3 bases: TGTGCCAGCAGCCCTAACAGGGGGAACGAGCAGTACTTC.

The chain recombines TRBV5-1 with TRBJ2-1; TRBD2 might be the D (7 bases). Per germline, CDR1 SGHRS and CDR2 YFSETQ. V lost 6 bases and J 6 bases, leaving 16 bases between the germline ends. The CDR3 is 14 amino acids. The CDR3 nucleotides read TGCGCCAGCAACGTCGGGGGGCCTCGCAATGAGCAGTTCTTC. Amino acid sequence: CASNVGGPRNEQFF.

The V and J genes are TRBV6-5 and TRBJ2-5; possibly TRBD2 for D (5 bases). CDR3 length equals 14 residues. Germline assignment: CDR1 MNHEY and CDR2 SVGAGI. Between the trimmed V and J ends, which lost 3 bases and 2 bases, there was a span of 10 bases. The CDR3 here is CASSYQGGQETQYF. As DNA, the CDR3 is TGTGCCAGCAGTTATCAAGGAGGACAAGAGACCCAGTACTTC.

This clonotype was observed a few times. The genes are TRBV7-6 and TRBJ2-2, with 7 bases that match TRBD1. After removal of 4 bases from V and 4 bases from J, the junction contained 3 bases not matched to a gene. The CDR3 spans 14 residues. Germline CDR1 and CDR2: SGHVS and FNYEAQ. The CDR3 region is CASSSRDSTGELFF. Here the CDR3 DNA reads TGTGCCAGCAGCTCCCGGGACAGCACCGGGGAGCTGTTTTTT.

The chain combines TRBV18 with TRBJ2-1; 8 bases line up with TRBD2. Germline assignment: CDR1 KGHSH and CDR2 LQKENI. J lost 6 bases, V lost 3 bases, and 4 bases had no gene match. This CDR3 contains 14 residues. The CDR3 nucleotides are TGTGCCAGCTCACCGCGGGGGGAACGCAATGAGCAGTTCTTC. Translated: CASSPRGERNEQFF.

The chain joins TRBV7-2 to TRBJ1-1, with 8 bases matching TRBD1. The J segment lost 6 bases and the V segment lost 5 bases, leaving 11 bases of the junction unmatched. This CDR3 spans 15 amino acids. CDR1 and CDR2 from the germline V gene are SGHTA and FQGNSA. CDR3 sequence: CASSLRTGILAEAFF. The CDR3 coding sequence is TGTGCCAGCAGCCTGCGGACAGGGATCTTGGCTGAAGCTTTCTTT.

The CDR3 nucleotides are TGTGCCAGCAGCTTGCAAAACGGATGGGAGACCCAGTACTTC. Protein: CASSLQNGWETQYF. This rearrangement joins TRBV7-9 to TRBJ2-5; no clear D. The germline gives CDR1 SEHNR, CDR2 FQNEAQ (reference sequence). CDR3 length: 14 residues. Between the trimmed V and J ends, which lost 3 bases and 5 bases, there was a span of 13 bases.

The V and J genes are TRBV7-3 and TRBJ2-1, with D maybe TRBD1 (5 bases). Germline V gene data show CDR1 as SGHTA and CDR2 as FQGTGA. The CDR3 has 13 residues. Trimming stripped 3 bases from V and 7 bases from J, with 10 bases between. CDR3 nucleotide sequence: TGTGCCAGCAGCTTGCCAGGGCGGAATGAGCAGTTCTTC. It specifies CASSLPGRNEQFF.

The chain combines TRBV7-3 with TRBJ2-6; D may be TRBD1 or TRBD2 (6 bases each). Germline V gene data show CDR1 as SGHTA and CDR2 as FQGTGA. The CDR3 has 19 residues. The V gene lost 4 bases and the J gene lost 4 bases, with 23 bases spanning the gap. The DNA of the CDR3 is TGTGCCAGCAGCTGGGTCCAGGGGAGGATGCTTTCCGGGGCCAACGTCCTGACTTTC. Protein: CASSWVQGRMLSGANVLTF. Looking up the rest from reference TRBV7-3 and TRBJ2-6 gives the full variable domain: GAGVSQTPSNKVTEKGKYVELRCDPISGHTALYWYRQSLGQGPEFLIYFQGTGAADDSGLPNDRFFAVRPEGSVSTLKIQRTERGDSAVYLCASSWVQGRMLSGANVLTFGAGSRLTVL.

This chain links TRBV7-2 with TRBJ2-5, with D uncertain. Per germline, CDR1 SGHTA and CDR2 FQGNSA. V was clipped by 5 bases and J by 5 bases, with 12 bases between them. This CDR3 has 13 amino acids. The CDR3 region has the DNA TGTGCCAGCAGCCCTGTGGTCCCCGAGACCCAGTACTTC. It is translated as CASSPVVPETQYF.